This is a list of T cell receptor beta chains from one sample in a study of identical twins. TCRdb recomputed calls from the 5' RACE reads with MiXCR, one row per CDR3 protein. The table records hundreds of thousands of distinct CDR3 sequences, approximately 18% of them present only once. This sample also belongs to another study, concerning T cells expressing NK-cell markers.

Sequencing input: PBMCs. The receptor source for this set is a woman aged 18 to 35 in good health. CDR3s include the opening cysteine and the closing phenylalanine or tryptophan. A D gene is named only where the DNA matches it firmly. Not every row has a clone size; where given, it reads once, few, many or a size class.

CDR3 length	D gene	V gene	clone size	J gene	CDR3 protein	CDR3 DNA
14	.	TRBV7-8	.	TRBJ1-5	CASSLHRDRQPQHF	TGTGCCAGCAGCCTACACAGGGATCGGCAGCCCCAGCATTTT
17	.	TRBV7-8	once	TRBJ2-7	CASSSPRHQRDTYEQYF	TGTGCCAGCAGCTCCCCTCGGCACCAGCGGGACACCTACGAGCAGTACTTC
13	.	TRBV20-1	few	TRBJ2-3	CSARDRERDTQYF	TGCAGTGCTAGAGATCGTGAGCGGGATACGCAGTATTTT
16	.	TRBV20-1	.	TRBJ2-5	CSARDLLILYQETQYF	TGCAGTGCTAGAGATCTTCTAATTCTATACCAAGAGACCCAGTACTTC
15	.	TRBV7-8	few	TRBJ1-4	CASSPRQMSYEKLFF	TGTGCCAGCAGCCCGCGGCAAATGAGCTATGAAAAACTGTTTTTT
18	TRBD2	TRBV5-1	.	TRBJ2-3	CASSLELAGGPSTDTQYF	TGCGCCAGCAGCTTGGAACTAGCGGGGGGGCCGAGCACAGATACGCAGTATTTT
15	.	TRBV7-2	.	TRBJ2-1	CASSLARGREFEQFF	TGTGCCAGCAGCTTAGCCCGGGGGCGAGAGTTTGAGCAGTTCTTC
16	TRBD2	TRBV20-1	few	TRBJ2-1	CSASTWGTSGGDEQFF	TGCAGTGCTAGTACTTGGGGGACTAGCGGGGGTGACGAGCAGTTCTTC
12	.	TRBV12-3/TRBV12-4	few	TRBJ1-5	CASGLGGEPQHF	TGTGCCAGCGGCCTCGGGGGTGAGCCCCAGCATTTT
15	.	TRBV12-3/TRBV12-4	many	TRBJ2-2	CASSRSGSNTGELFF	TGTGCCAGCAGCCGTTCCGGGTCAAACACCGGGGAGCTGTTTTTT
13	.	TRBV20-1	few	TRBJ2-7	CSAKSGPSYEQYF	TGCAGTGCTAAATCGGGACCCTCCTACGAGCAGTACTTC
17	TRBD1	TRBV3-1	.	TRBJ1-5	CASSQDVGQGPSQPQHF	TGTGCCAGCAGCCAAGATGTGGGACAGGGGCCATCGCAGCCCCAGCATTTT
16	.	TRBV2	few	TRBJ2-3	CASTELGGGQSDTQYF	TGTGCCAGCACCGAGTTGGGGGGGGGCCAATCAGATACGCAGTATTTT
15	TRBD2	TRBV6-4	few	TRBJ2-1	CASSDWRGGLDEQFF	TGTGCCAGCAGTGACTGGCGGGGGGGCCTCGATGAGCAGTTCTTC
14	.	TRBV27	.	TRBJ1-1	CASSPLTSTAEAFF	TGTGCCAGCAGTCCACTGACAAGTACGGCTGAAGCTTTCTTT
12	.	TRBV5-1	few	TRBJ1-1	CASSLQENEAFF	TGCGCCAGCAGCCTCCAAGAGAATGAAGCTTTCTTT
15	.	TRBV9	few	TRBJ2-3	CASSLYSRSTDTQYF	TGTGCCAGCAGCCTCTACTCGCGGAGCACAGATACGCAGTATTTT
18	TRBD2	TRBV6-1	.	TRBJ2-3	CASSEPIPALAGDDTQYF	TGTGCCAGCAGTGAACCGATCCCGGCACTAGCGGGGGATGATACGCAGTATTTT
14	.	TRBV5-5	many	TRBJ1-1	CASSLRSMNTEAFF	TGTGCCAGCAGCTTACGGAGTATGAACACTGAAGCTTTCTTT